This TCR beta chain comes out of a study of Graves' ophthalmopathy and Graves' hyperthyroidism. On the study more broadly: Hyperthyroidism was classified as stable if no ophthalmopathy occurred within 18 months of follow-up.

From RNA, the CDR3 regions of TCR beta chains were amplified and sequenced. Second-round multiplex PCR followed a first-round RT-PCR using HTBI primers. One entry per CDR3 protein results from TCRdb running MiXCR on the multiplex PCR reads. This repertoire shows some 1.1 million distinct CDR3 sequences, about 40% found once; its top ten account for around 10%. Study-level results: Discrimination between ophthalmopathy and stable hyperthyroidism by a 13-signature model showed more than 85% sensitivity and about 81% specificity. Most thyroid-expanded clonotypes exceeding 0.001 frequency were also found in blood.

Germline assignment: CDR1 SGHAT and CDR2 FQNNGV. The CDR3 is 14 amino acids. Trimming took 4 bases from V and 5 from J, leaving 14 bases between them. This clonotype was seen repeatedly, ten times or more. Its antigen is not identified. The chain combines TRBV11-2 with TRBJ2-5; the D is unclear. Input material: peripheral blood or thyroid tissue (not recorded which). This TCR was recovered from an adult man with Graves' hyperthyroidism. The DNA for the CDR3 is TGTGCCAGCAGCTCGGCCGGGCCCTTTGAGACCCAGTACTTC. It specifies CASSSAGPFETQYF.